The entry that follows covers one TCR beta chain sequence. Antigen specificity is unknown. Diagnosis of hyperthyroidism was new in patients aged 18 to 65, and its duration was under 2 months. PBMCs were collected from an approximately 9.3 ml volume of fresh peripheral blood. This CDR3 comprises 14 residues. Germline loops: CDR1 SGHTA, CDR2 FQGNSA. V was pared by 3 bases and J by 8 bases, with 6 bases of the junction left unmatched. The source material, RNA transcripts, was used to amplify TCR beta CDR3 regions. The TCR CDR3 first-round RT-PCR relied on the HTBI primer set. In TCRdb, the multiplex PCR reads were re-called with MiXCR into one record per CDR3 protein. The repertoire holds some 690,000 distinct CDR3 sequences, with 17% as singletons. This entry comes from a study of T cells in Graves' hyperthyroidism and ophthalmopathy. Regarding the study as a whole: Blood samples included most of the expanded thyroid clonotypes exceeding 0.001. Ophthalmopathy was separated from stable hyperthyroidism by a 13 V-J model.

This rearrangement joins TRBV7-2 to TRBJ2-3; 9 bases align to TRBD2. The TCR sequence derives from a man aged 50 to 59 with Graves' hyperthyroidism. Sequencing input: blood. CDR3 nucleotide sequence: TGTGCCAGCAGCTTCGGGACTAGCCCTGGTACGCAGTATTTT. This sequence encodes CASSFGTSPGTQYF.